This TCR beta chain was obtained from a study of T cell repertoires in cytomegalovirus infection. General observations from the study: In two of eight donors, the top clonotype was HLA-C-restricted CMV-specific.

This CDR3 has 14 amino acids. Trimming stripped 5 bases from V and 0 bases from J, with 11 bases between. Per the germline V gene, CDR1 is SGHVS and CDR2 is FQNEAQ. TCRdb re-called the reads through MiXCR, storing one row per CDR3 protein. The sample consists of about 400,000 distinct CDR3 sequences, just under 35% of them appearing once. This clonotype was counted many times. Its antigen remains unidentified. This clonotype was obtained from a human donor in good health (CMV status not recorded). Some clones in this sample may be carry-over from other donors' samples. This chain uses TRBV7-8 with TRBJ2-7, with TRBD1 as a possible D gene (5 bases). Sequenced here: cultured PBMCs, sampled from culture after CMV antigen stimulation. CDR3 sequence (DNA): TGTGCCAGCAGCCTAAACAGGTACTCCTACGAGCAGTACGTC. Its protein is CASSLNRYSYEQYV.